This is a list of T cell receptor beta chains from one sample in a study of CD8+ T cells in alopecia areata. Measured with immunoSEQ multiplex PCR; TCRdb has only the in-frame clones, and not every one. The data hold around 180,000 clones, with roughly three fifths observed a single time. Sequencing was performed on CD4+ T cells sorted from blood, taken at week 49, from a patient treated with tofacitinib. The receptor set was obtained from a human donor with alopecia areata. Both conserved end residues are part of each CDR3. D genes are given only for firm matches. Clone size appears in some rows only: once, few, many, or a class for an expanded clone.

j_gene: TRBJ1-4; d_gene: NA; v_gene: TRBV30; abundance: NA; CDR3nt: TGTGCCTGGAGTGTGACGGGGGCGCGGAATGAAAAACTGTTTTTT; CDR3aa: CAWSVTGARNEKLFF
j_gene: TRBJ2-7; d_gene: NA; v_gene: TRBV6-6; abundance: NA; CDR3nt: TGTGCCAGCAGTCCCGGGACATCCCCCTACGAGCAGTACTTC; CDR3aa: CASSPGTSPYEQYF
j_gene: TRBJ1-2; d_gene: NA; v_gene: TRBV25-1; abundance: NA; CDR3nt: TGTGCCAGCAGTGAGCAGAACTATGGCTACACCTTC; CDR3aa: CASSEQNYGYTF
j_gene: TRBJ1-5; d_gene: NA; v_gene: TRBV6-1; abundance: NA; CDR3nt: TGTGCCAGCAGAAGGGAAGGGAGGGCGGAACAGCCCCAGCATTTT; CDR3aa: CASRREGRAEQPQHF
j_gene: TRBJ2-2; d_gene: NA; v_gene: TRBV27; abundance: NA; CDR3nt: TGTGCCAGCAGCCAAAAGGGGGCGGGAAACACCGGGGAGCTGTTTTTT; CDR3aa: CASSQKGAGNTGELFF
j_gene: TRBJ2-7; d_gene: NA; v_gene: TRBV30; abundance: NA; CDR3nt: TGTGCCTGGAGCTCAGGGACCTCCTACGAGCAGTACTTC; CDR3aa: CAWSSGTSYEQYF
j_gene: TRBJ2-5; d_gene: NA; v_gene: TRBV10-3; abundance: NA; CDR3nt: TGTGCCACCAAAGACAATCGGGGTCCCCAAGAGACCCAGTACTTC; CDR3aa: CATKDNRGPQETQYF
j_gene: TRBJ2-5; d_gene: NA; v_gene: TRBV7-6; abundance: few; CDR3nt: TGTGCCAGCAGCTTATCGGCGAAAGAGACCCAGTACTTC; CDR3aa: CASSLSAKETQYF
j_gene: TRBJ1-5; d_gene: NA; v_gene: TRBV5-6; abundance: NA; CDR3nt: TGTGCCAGCAGCCGATCCCTGGAGCACAATCCCTGGGATCAGCCCCAGCATTTT; CDR3aa: CASSRSLEHNPWDQPQHF
j_gene: TRBJ1-1; d_gene: NA; v_gene: TRBV19; abundance: few; CDR3nt: TGTGCCAGTAGTATAAAGATGAACACTGAAGCTTTCTTT; CDR3aa: CASSIKMNTEAFF
j_gene: TRBJ2-3; d_gene: NA; v_gene: TRBV30; abundance: NA; CDR3nt: TGTGCCTGGAGCGGGTCAGCGCGAGGTACGCAGTATTTT; CDR3aa: CAWSGSARGTQYF
j_gene: TRBJ1-1; d_gene: NA; v_gene: TRBV30; abundance: NA; CDR3nt: TGTGCCTGGAGTGTTTGGGGAGTGGGCACTGAAGCTTTCTTT; CDR3aa: CAWSVWGVGTEAFF
j_gene: TRBJ1-2; d_gene: TRBD1; v_gene: TRBV29-1; abundance: NA; CDR3nt: TGCAGCGTTGCCCCAGGGGGACATTCTAACTATGGCTACACCTTC; CDR3aa: CSVAPGGHSNYGYTF
j_gene: TRBJ1-1; d_gene: NA; v_gene: TRBV6-5; abundance: NA; CDR3nt: TGTGCCAGCAGTTACGTTGGACCTGACGGAGTGGCTTTCTTT; CDR3aa: CASSYVGPDGVAFF
j_gene: TRBJ1-1; d_gene: TRBD1; v_gene: TRBV28; abundance: NA; CDR3nt: TGTGCCAGCAGTGAGGGGGCCCTGAACACTGAAGCTTTCTTT; CDR3aa: CASSEGALNTEAFF
j_gene: TRBJ1-1; d_gene: NA; v_gene: TRBV7-9; abundance: NA; CDR3nt: TGTGCCAGCAGCTTAGATGGACAAAGGAACACTGAAGCTTTCTTT; CDR3aa: CASSLDGQRNTEAFF
j_gene: TRBJ2-7; d_gene: NA; v_gene: TRBV10-3; abundance: NA; CDR3nt: TGTGCCATCAGTGCGAAACAGGGTGACGAGCAGTACTTC; CDR3aa: CAISAKQGDEQYF
j_gene: TRBJ1-5; d_gene: NA; v_gene: TRBV30; abundance: NA; CDR3nt: TGTGCCTGGAGCCCAGAACGTTTGGGCTCCAGCAATCAGCCCCAGCATTTT; CDR3aa: CAWSPERLGSSNQPQHF
j_gene: TRBJ1-6; d_gene: NA; v_gene: TRBV27; abundance: NA; CDR3nt: TGTGCCAGCAGTTTATTAGGTTCACCCCTCCACTTT; CDR3aa: CASSLLGSPLHF
j_gene: TRBJ1-5; d_gene: NA; v_gene: TRBV19; abundance: NA; CDR3nt: TGTGCCAGTAGTATTGGGACCGTAGAGCCCCAGCATTTT; CDR3aa: CASSIGTVEPQHF
j_gene: TRBJ1-1; d_gene: NA; v_gene: TRBV11-2; abundance: NA; CDR3nt: TGTGCCAGCAGCTTAGAACGGGCCACTGAAGCTTTCTTT; CDR3aa: CASSLERATEAFF
j_gene: TRBJ1-1; d_gene: NA; v_gene: TRBV5-1; abundance: NA; CDR3nt: TGCGCCAGCAGCTTGATTTCTGGAAACACTGAAGCTTTCTTT; CDR3aa: CASSLISGNTEAFF
j_gene: TRBJ2-7; d_gene: NA; v_gene: TRBV9; abundance: NA; CDR3nt: TGTGCCAGCAGTGGGCCTAGTCCCCAAGGGGAGCAGTACTTC; CDR3aa: CASSGPSPQGEQYF
j_gene: TRBJ1-1; d_gene: NA; v_gene: TRBV19; abundance: NA; CDR3nt: TGTGCCAGTAGCCGACACAGGACGGACACTGAAGCTTTCTTT; CDR3aa: CASSRHRTDTEAFF
j_gene: TRBJ2-6; d_gene: TRBD1; v_gene: TRBV6-5; abundance: NA; CDR3nt: TGTGCCAGCAGTTTGACAGGGGACTCTGGGGCCAACGTCCTGACTTTC; CDR3aa: CASSLTGDSGANVLTF
j_gene: TRBJ1-1; d_gene: NA; v_gene: TRBV29-1; abundance: few; CDR3nt: TGCAGCGAGGGGGAGACTGAAGCTTTCTTT; CDR3aa: CSEGETEAFF
j_gene: TRBJ1-1; d_gene: NA; v_gene: TRBV29-1; abundance: NA; CDR3nt: TGCAGCGTTGAGGAGAGTAAGGCTTTCTTT; CDR3aa: CSVEESKAFF
j_gene: TRBJ2-5; d_gene: NA; v_gene: TRBV7-8; abundance: NA; CDR3nt: TGTGCCAGCAGCTTAATTCGGCGGGACTCCCAAGAGACCCAGTACTTC; CDR3aa: CASSLIRRDSQETQYF
j_gene: TRBJ1-2; d_gene: NA; v_gene: TRBV20-1; abundance: NA; CDR3nt: TGCAGTGCAGACGGAAACTATGGCTACACCTTC; CDR3aa: CSADGNYGYTF
j_gene: TRBJ1-2; d_gene: TRBD1; v_gene: TRBV4-1; abundance: NA; CDR3nt: TGCGCCAGCAGCCGGGATATCCGGGACAGTAATGGCTACACCTTC; CDR3aa: CASSRDIRDSNGYTF
j_gene: TRBJ2-2; d_gene: TRBD2; v_gene: TRBV7-9; abundance: once; CDR3nt: TGTGCCAGCAGCCCACAGCGGGGGGCCGCCGGGGAGCTGTTTTTT; CDR3aa: CASSPQRGAAGELFF
j_gene: TRBJ1-2; d_gene: NA; v_gene: TRBV29-1; abundance: NA; CDR3nt: TGCAGCGTTGTAACGGTTCGGAGCGGCTACACCTTC; CDR3aa: CSVVTVRSGYTF
j_gene: TRBJ1-1; d_gene: TRBD1; v_gene: TRBV15; abundance: NA; CDR3nt: TGTGCCACCAGCCGACAGGGGGCAGGGACTGAAGCTTTCTTT; CDR3aa: CATSRQGAGTEAFF
j_gene: TRBJ1-1; d_gene: NA; v_gene: TRBV27; abundance: few; CDR3nt: TGTGCCAGCAGTTTATCGAGGAAGACTGAAGCTTTCTTT; CDR3aa: CASSLSRKTEAFF
j_gene: TRBJ1-5; d_gene: NA; v_gene: TRBV11-2; abundance: NA; CDR3nt: TGTGCCAGCAGCTTAGACACCGGGAATCAGCCCCAGCATTTT; CDR3aa: CASSLDTGNQPQHF
j_gene: TRBJ2-3; d_gene: TRBD2; v_gene: TRBV30; abundance: NA; CDR3nt: TGTGCCTGGAGTGTACTAGCGGGGGATGGGACGCAGTATTTT; CDR3aa: CAWSVLAGDGTQYF
j_gene: TRBJ1-6; d_gene: NA; v_gene: TRBV7-2; abundance: NA; CDR3nt: TGTGCCAGCAGCTTAAGGGAGGTTAAGGGGAATTCACCCCTCCACTTT; CDR3aa: CASSLREVKGNSPLHF
j_gene: TRBJ2-3; d_gene: NA; v_gene: TRBV5-1; abundance: few; CDR3nt: TGCGCCAGCAGCGAGGCGGGAGATACGCAGTATTTT; CDR3aa: CASSEAGDTQYF
j_gene: TRBJ2-4; d_gene: NA; v_gene: TRBV19; abundance: NA; CDR3nt: TGTGCCAGTAGTATGCAGAGACAGAACATTCAGTACTTC; CDR3aa: CASSMQRQNIQYF
j_gene: TRBJ1-6; d_gene: NA; v_gene: TRBV27; abundance: NA; CDR3nt: TGTGCCAGCAGGCGACAGGTAGCAGATTCACCCCTCCACTTT; CDR3aa: CASRRQVADSPLHF
j_gene: TRBJ2-7; d_gene: NA; v_gene: TRBV2; abundance: few; CDR3nt: TGTGCCAGCAGAAGTCGGGGTCGCGAGCAGTACTTC; CDR3aa: CASRSRGREQYF
j_gene: TRBJ1-5; d_gene: NA; v_gene: TRBV19; abundance: NA; CDR3nt: TGTGCCAGTAGCATCACCGATAGCAATCAGCCCCAGCATTTT; CDR3aa: CASSITDSNQPQHF
j_gene: TRBJ2-7; d_gene: NA; v_gene: TRBV29-1; abundance: few; CDR3nt: TGCAGCGTCAAGGGAGGGGGATTTTCCTACGAGCAGTACTTC; CDR3aa: CSVKGGGFSYEQYF
j_gene: TRBJ2-1; d_gene: NA; v_gene: TRBV5-6; abundance: NA; CDR3nt: TGTGCCAGCAGCCAAGTAGGGAGGAATGAGCAGTTCTTC; CDR3aa: CASSQVGRNEQFF
j_gene: TRBJ2-2; d_gene: NA; v_gene: TRBV23-1; abundance: NA; CDR3nt: TGCGCCAGCAGTCAATCTGGACAGACGAACACCGGGGAGCTGTTTTTT; CDR3aa: CASSQSGQTNTGELFF
j_gene: TRBJ2-7; d_gene: TRBD2; v_gene: TRBV6-1; abundance: NA; CDR3nt: TGTGCCAGCAGTGACCAGCGGGGATCCTACGAGCAGTACTTC; CDR3aa: CASSDQRGSYEQYF
j_gene: TRBJ1-1; d_gene: NA; v_gene: TRBV27; abundance: NA; CDR3nt: TGTGCCAGTAGTTTTAGGGTGGCCACTGAAGCTTTCTTT; CDR3aa: CASSFRVATEAFF
j_gene: TRBJ1-5; d_gene: TRBD1; v_gene: TRBV12-5; abundance: once; CDR3nt: TGTGCTAGTGGCTCCGCCTTGACAGGGGAGTACAATCAGCCCCAGCATTTT; CDR3aa: CASGSALTGEYNQPQHF
j_gene: TRBJ1-2; d_gene: NA; v_gene: TRBV30; abundance: NA; CDR3nt: TGTGCCTGGAGTCTTGGACCCTATGGCTACACCTTC; CDR3aa: CAWSLGPYGYTF
j_gene: TRBJ1-2; d_gene: NA; v_gene: TRBV30; abundance: NA; CDR3nt: TGTGCCTGGCGACAAAATTCCGTCTACACCTTC; CDR3aa: CAWRQNSVYTF
j_gene: TRBJ1-5; d_gene: NA; v_gene: TRBV23-1; abundance: NA; CDR3nt: TGCGCCAGCAGTCATGTGGGGCGGAATCAGCCCCAGCATTTT; CDR3aa: CASSHVGRNQPQHF
j_gene: TRBJ2-7; d_gene: NA; v_gene: TRBV7-9; abundance: NA; CDR3nt: TGTGCCAGCATCCCTTCGGGAAGCTCCTACGAGCAGTACTTC; CDR3aa: CASIPSGSSYEQYF
j_gene: TRBJ1-2; d_gene: NA; v_gene: TRBV20-1; abundance: few; CDR3nt: TGCAGTGCCCCGAGGGGGGGCGGCTACACCTTC; CDR3aa: CSAPRGGGYTF
j_gene: TRBJ1-1; d_gene: NA; v_gene: TRBV29-1; abundance: NA; CDR3nt: TGCAGCGCAACACTCCCGAGGGGTTTAACTGAAGCTTTCTTT; CDR3aa: CSATLPRGLTEAFF